The clone carrying this T cell receptor beta chain was counted a few times. These data originate in a study of blood T cells in healthy people across ages. CDR1 is LGHNA and CDR2 is YSLEER in the germline V gene. The CDR3 is 14 amino acids. V gave up 0 bases and J gave up 6 bases, with 9 bases separating them. Sample-barcoded 5' priming and a J-beta primer mix drove a second PCR of about 7 to 11 cycles. Every sample gave at least 3 million paired-end reads containing CDR3. TCRdb redid the calling of the 5' RACE reads with MiXCR, one entry per CDR3 protein. The sample yields fewer than 2 million distinct CDR3 sequences, 35% to 50% seen once.

The specimen sequenced was blood. The chain is built from TRBV4-3 and TRBJ2-1; D may be TRBD2 (5 bases). This clonotype originated in a human donor in good health. CDR3 protein: CASSQDRTVNEQFF. Here the CDR3 DNA reads TGCGCCAGCAGCCAAGATCGGACTGTCAATGAGCAGTTCTTC.